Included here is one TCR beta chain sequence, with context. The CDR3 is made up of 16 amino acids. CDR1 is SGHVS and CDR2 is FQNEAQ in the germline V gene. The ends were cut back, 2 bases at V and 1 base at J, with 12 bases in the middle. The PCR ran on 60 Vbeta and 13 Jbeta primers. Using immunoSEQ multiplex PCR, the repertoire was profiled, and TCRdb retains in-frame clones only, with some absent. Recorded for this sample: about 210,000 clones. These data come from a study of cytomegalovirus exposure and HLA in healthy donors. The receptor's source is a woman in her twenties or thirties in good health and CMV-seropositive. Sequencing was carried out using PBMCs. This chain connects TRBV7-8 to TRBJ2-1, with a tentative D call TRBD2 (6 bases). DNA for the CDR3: TGTGCCAGCAGCTTAACAAGCGGGCTTTCCTACAATGAGCAGTTCTTC. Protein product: CASSLTSGLSYNEQFF.